Here is one TCR beta chain with its context. There are 11 residues in the CDR3. Germline CDR1 and CDR2: LGHDT and YNNKEL (reference sequence). V lost 5 bases and J lost 9, with 8 bases in between. TCRdb reprocessed the 5' RACE reads with MiXCR, giving one entry per CDR3 protein. The table lists some 100,000 distinct CDR3 sequences, 11% of them singletons. The data derive from a study of T-cell memory formation after mild COVID-19. The TCR sequence derives from a man younger than 30 who had mild COVID-19 (a few samples of this study predate the infection). Cell type and time point are not known. The sequenced material came from PBMCs or a T cell subset sorted from them (not recorded which). The chain carries TRBV3-1 and TRBJ2-1; D is undetermined. The DNA for the CDR3 is TGTGCCAGCAGCGAGTACCGTGAGCAGTTCTTC. Its translation: CASSEYREQFF.